Below are 31 T cell receptor beta chains sequenced from a single sample in a study of identical twins. MiXCR, run by TCRdb on the 5' RACE reads, gives a single entry per CDR3 protein. The sample carries approximately 700,000 distinct CDR3 sequences, 18% recorded once. These data were also filed under a second study, of T cells expressing NK-cell markers.

Sequenced sample: PBMCs. Receptor source: a woman aged 18-29 years in good health.

This clonotype was counted only a few times. J is TRBJ2-1 and V is TRBV11-3; possibly TRBD1 for D (5 bases). This CDR3 is 12 amino acids long. Trimming pared 4 bases from V and 9 bases from J, leaving 10 bases between. Germline CDR1 SGHNT, CDR2 YENEEA. In DNA, the CDR3 is TGTGCCAGCAGCTCAGGCAGGGCTGAGCAGTTCTTC. Amino acids: CASSSGRAEQFF.

This clonotype was counted a few times. V is TRBV20-1 and J is TRBJ2-7; 10 bases agree with TRBD2. Looked up from germline, CDR1 is DFQATT and CDR2 is SNEGSKA (reference sequence). This CDR3 is built from 15 residues. Trimming cost V 5 bases and J 7 bases; bases outside gene matches: 14. CDR3 loop: CSAHSRPAGGPEQYF. The CDR3 DNA follows: TGCAGTGCTCACAGCAGGCCAGCGGGGGGGCCAGAGCAGTACTTC.

This clonotype was counted only a few times. The V and J genes are TRBV7-2 and TRBJ2-3; the D is unclear. Germline V CDR1 and CDR2: SGHTA, FQGNSA. Deletions cut 3 bases from V and 3 bases from J, with 10 bases between. CDR3 length: 14 amino acids. CDR3 in DNA: TGTGCCAGCAGCTTCCTCGGTCCTACAGATACGCAGTATTTT. Its translation is CASSFLGPTDTQYF.

V is TRBV18 and J is TRBJ2-1, with D possibly TRBD1 on 5 matching bases. Trimming stripped 0 bases from V and 10 bases from J, with 10 bases between. The CDR3 consists of 13 residues. Germline V gene sequence: CDR1 KGHSH, CDR2 LQKENI. The CDR3 protein is CASSPPAHREQFF. The CDR3 DNA sequence: TGTGCCAGCTCACCACCGGCGCACAGGGAGCAGTTCTTC. The variable domain in full, completed from reference TRBV18 and TRBJ2-1, reads NAGVMQNPRHLVRRRGQEARLRCSPMKGHSHVYWYRQLPEEGLKFMVYLQKENIIDESGMPKERFSAEFPKEGPSILRIQQVVRGDSAAYFCASSPPAHREQFFGPGTRLTVL.

In this sample, this clonotype turned up a few times. The chain employs TRBV7-9 and TRBJ2-1; perhaps TRBD2 as D (5 bases). Germline CDR1 reads SEHNR; CDR2 reads FQNEAQ (reference sequence). V was trimmed by 3 bases and J by 0 bases, leaving 9 bases between them. The CDR3 length is 15 residues. CDR3 sequence (DNA): TGTGCCAGCAGCTTTAGCGAATCCTCCTACAATGAGCAGTTCTTC. This translates into CASSFSESSYNEQFF. The whole variable domain, remainder taken from reference TRBV7-9 and TRBJ2-1, is DTGVSQNPRHKITKRGQNVTFRCDPISEHNRLYWYRQTLGQGPEFLTYFQNEAQLEKSRLLSDRFSAERPKGSFSTLEIQRTEQGDSAMYLCASSFSESSYNEQFFGPGTRLTVL.

This clonotype was found a few times. The chain uses TRBV7-3 and TRBJ2-2; 9 bases agree with TRBD2. CDR3 size: 15 residues. With 5 bases clipped from V and 2 bases from J, the junction kept 3 bases outside the gene matches. Germline CDR1 is SGHTA and CDR2 is FQGTGA. The DNA of the CDR3 is TGTGCCAGCAGCCGGACTAGCGCAAACACCGGGGAGCTGTTTTTT. It yields the protein CASSRTSANTGELFF. The full variable domain, rest sourced from reference TRBV7-3 and TRBJ2-2, is GAGVSQTPSNKVTEKGKYVELRCDPISGHTALYWYRQSLGQGPEFLIYFQGTGAADDSGLPNDRFFAVRPEGSVSTLKIQRTERGDSAVYLCASSRTSANTGELFFGEGSRLTVL.

This clonotype appeared a few times. The chain is built from TRBV7-8 and TRBJ2-5; the match to TRBD1 covers 10 bases. The CDR3 has 16 amino acids. Trimming cost V 5 bases and J 5 bases; bases outside gene matches: 11. The germline gives CDR1 SGHVS, CDR2 FQNEAQ. The CDR3 DNA is TGTGCCAGCAGCCCCACTTGGACAGGGGGTGCTGAGACCCAGTACTTC. Translation: CASSPTWTGGAETQYF.

This clonotype occurred a few times. V is TRBV4-1 and J is TRBJ1-5; tentative D call: TRBD1 (5 bases). CDR1 and CDR2 from the germline V gene are MGHRA and YSYEKL. The length of the CDR3 is 17 residues. The V gene lost 0 bases and the J gene lost 3 bases, with 15 bases spanning the gap. The CDR3 DNA reads as TGCGCCAGCAGCCAAGATGGGTTGTCCAGGGTCAATCAGCCCCAGCATTTT. Translated: CASSQDGLSRVNQPQHF.

This clonotype occurred many times. This chain joins TRBV12-3 or TRBV12-4 and TRBJ1-1; D is unclear. V was trimmed by 6 bases and J by 0 bases, leaving 11 bases between them. This CDR3 region has 14 residues. The CDR3 here is CASSTKRMNTEAFF. CDR3 coding DNA: TGTGCCAGCAGCACTAAACGGATGAACACTGAAGCTTTCTTT.

The genes are TRBV5-1 and TRBJ2-1; no definite D call. The V gene lost 4 bases and the J gene lost 5 bases, with 10 bases spanning the gap. The CDR3 consists of 13 residues. CDR1 is SGHRS, CDR2 YFSETQ, per germline. The CDR3 nucleotides are TGCGCCAGCAGCCCATCCTCACACAATGAGCAGTTCTTC. It codes for CASSPSSHNEQFF.

The sample holds a few counts of this clonotype. The J gene is TRBJ2-1, the V gene TRBV2; D is uncertain. Trimming cost V 7 bases and J 1 base, with 8 bases left between them. Per the germline V gene, CDR1 is SNHLY and CDR2 is FYNNEI. CDR3 length: 13 amino acids. This CDR3 reads CASTIGSYNEQFF. The CDR3 DNA is TGTGCCAGCACCATAGGGTCCTACAATGAGCAGTTCTTC.

In its sample, this clonotype was seen a few times. This sequence joins TRBV15 and TRBJ1-1, with 9 bases lining up with TRBD1. V was pared by 0 bases and J by 7 bases, with 6 bases of the junction left unmatched. This CDR3 region has 15 residues. Germline V CDR1 and CDR2: LNHNV, YYDKDF (reference sequence). The CDR3: CATSRDPTGGFEAFF. The CDR3, as DNA: TGTGCCACCAGCAGAGATCCGACAGGGGGATTTGAAGCTTTCTTT. Full variable domain (missing parts from reference TRBV15 and TRBJ1-1): DAMVIQNPRYQVTQFGKPVTLSCSQTLNHNVMYWYQQKSSQAPKLLFHYYDKDFNNEADTPDNFQSRRPNTSFCFLDIRSPGLGDTAMYLCATSRDPTGGFEAFFGQGTRLTVV.

The chain is built from TRBV15 and TRBJ2-1; TRBD2 matches at 8 bases. The V segment lost 3 bases and the J segment 5 bases; nucleotides outside the gene matches: 15. CDR3 length: 18 residues. The germline V gene encodes CDR1 LNHNV and CDR2 YYDKDF (reference sequence). Here the CDR3 reads CATSSFPLKRETDNEQFF. The CDR3 DNA reads TGTGCCACCAGCAGTTTCCCTCTAAAGCGGGAGACCGACAATGAGCAGTTCTTC. The full variable domain, in which reference TRBV15 and TRBJ2-1 provide the parts outside the CDR3, is DAMVIQNPRYQVTQFGKPVTLSCSQTLNHNVMYWYQQKSSQAPKLLFHYYDKDFNNEADTPDNFQSRRPNTSFCFLDIRSPGLGDTAMYLCATSSFPLKRETDNEQFFGPGTRLTVL.

This clonotype has only a few counts. The rearrangement joins TRBV6-2 or TRBV6-3 to TRBJ1-1, with 10 bases that match TRBD1. The CDR3 has 13 amino acids. The J segment lost 10 bases and the V segment lost 6 bases, leaving 8 bases of the junction unmatched. Germline-derived CDR1 and CDR2 are MNHEY and SVGEGT. CDR3 amino acids: CASSYGGQGRAFF. The CDR3 DNA reads TGTGCCAGCAGCTACGGGGGACAGGGGAGAGCTTTCTTT.

This clonotype was seen only a few times. The chain employs TRBV6-2 or TRBV6-3 and TRBJ1-1; TRBD1 might be the D (5 bases). The germline CDR1 and CDR2 sequences are MNHEY and SVGEGT. Trimming pared 2 bases from V and 1 base from J, leaving 11 bases between. CDR3 length: 15 residues. The CDR3 DNA reads TGTGCCAGCAGTTACCCCAGGGATGGGAACACTGAAGCTTTCTTT. The encoded protein is CASSYPRDGNTEAFF.

This clonotype was recorded many times. V gene TRBV7-2 combines with J gene TRBJ2-2; D uncertain. Trimming stripped 1 base from V and 2 bases from J, with 11 bases between. CDR3 size: 16 residues. In germline, CDR1 is SGHTA, CDR2 FQGNSA. The CDR3 DNA reads TGTGCCAGCAGCTTAGTAGTGCTAGTTAACACCGGGGAGCTGTTTTTT. As protein: CASSLVVLVNTGELFF.

This clonotype was detected a few times. This chain connects TRBV25-1 to TRBJ2-6, with D maybe TRBD2 (6 bases). The V gene's germline CDR1 is MGHDK and CDR2 SYGVNS. The length of the CDR3 is 18 residues. V was trimmed by 4 bases and J by 0 bases, leaving 16 bases between them. DNA of the CDR3: TGTGCCAGCAGTGGTCATTCGGGGGTGAGCTCTGGGGCCAACGTCCTGACTTTC. This translates into CASSGHSGVSSGANVLTF. The variable domain in full, completed from reference TRBV25-1 and TRBJ2-6, reads EADIYQTPRYLVIGTGKKITLECSQTMGHDKMYWYQQDPGMELHLIHYSYGVNSTEKGDLSSESTVSRIRTEHFPLTLESARPSHTSQYLCASSGHSGVSSGANVLTFGAGSRLTVL.

This clonotype has a handful of counts. The chain links TRBV6-5 to TRBJ2-7; tentative D call: TRBD2 (5 bases). This CDR3 comprises 15 residues. CDR1 MNHEY and CDR2 SVGAGI come from the germline V gene. The V end was cut by 2 bases, the J end by 5 bases, with 16 bases between. The CDR3 coding sequence is TGTGCCAGCAGTTACCCCATTCGGGGTAAGGACGAGCAGTACTTC. This encodes CASSYPIRGKDEQYF.

This clonotype was recorded a few times. The rearrangement joins TRBV20-1 to TRBJ2-3, with TRBD2 matching 7 bases. The CDR3 contains 14 residues. V trimming: 5 bases; J trimming: 3 bases; junction bases outside the gene matches: 8. Per germline, CDR1 DFQATT and CDR2 SNEGSKA (reference sequence). Here the CDR3 DNA reads TGCAGTGCTCTTCTGGGACTACCGACAGATACGCAGTATTTT. It translates to CSALLGLPTDTQYF.

This chain uses TRBV7-8 with TRBJ2-2; the match to TRBD2 covers 11 bases. V trimming: 5 bases; J trimming: 7 bases; junction bases outside the gene matches: 6. The CDR3 consists of 15 residues. Per the germline V gene, CDR1 is SGHVS and CDR2 is FQNEAQ. CDR3 in amino acids: CASSKLAGEVGELFF. Written as DNA, the CDR3 is TGTGCCAGCAGCAAACTAGCGGGAGAGGTCGGGGAGCTGTTTTTT.

J is TRBJ2-1 and V is TRBV6-2 or TRBV6-3, with 12 bases identical to TRBD2. Trimming removed 7 bases from V and 14 bases from J; junction bases left unmatched: 12. The CDR3 covers 14 residues. The V gene's germline CDR1 is MNHEY and CDR2 SVGEGT. The CDR3 sequence: CASTNLAGGPEEFF. The CDR3 region has the DNA TGTGCCAGCACCAATCTAGCGGGAGGGCCGGAGGAGTTCTTC.

This clonotype came up many times. The J gene is TRBJ2-1, the V gene TRBV7-8, with TRBD2 matching over 11 bases. The V and J ends lost 4 bases and 6 bases, in that order; junction bases with no gene match: 11. Germline CDR1 SGHVS, CDR2 FQNEAQ. This CDR3 has 17 amino acids. The chain's CDR3 is CASSSHLAGGPFNEQFF. The CDR3 DNA is TGTGCCAGCAGCTCGCATTTAGCGGGAGGGCCGTTCAATGAGCAGTTCTTC.

This clonotype has a handful of counts. V and J are TRBV12-3 or TRBV12-4 and TRBJ1-1, with no clear D. The length of the CDR3 is 11 residues. The V and J ends lost 6 bases and 7 bases respectively, with 9 bases between them. This chain's CDR3 is CASSRMGEAFF. Written as DNA, the CDR3 is TGTGCCAGCAGCAGGATGGGTGAAGCTTTCTTT.

This clonotype is a singleton in its sample. This chain uses TRBV20-1 with TRBJ2-3; 7 bases map to TRBD2. The CDR3 loop spans 15 amino acids. Germline values: CDR1 DFQATT, CDR2 SNEGSKA (reference sequence). Germline trimming cut 5 bases from V and 2 bases from J; bases unmatched to any gene: 10. The CDR3 protein is CSAPKAGSTTDTQYF. The CDR3 DNA reads TGCAGTGCTCCTAAAGCGGGGTCGACCACAGATACGCAGTATTTT.

The J gene is TRBJ1-2, the V gene TRBV9; 7 nucleotides align to TRBD1. The CDR3 runs 14 residues. Germline V gives CDR1 SGDLS, CDR2 YYNGEE. The V gene end was trimmed by 4 bases and the J gene end by 7 bases; junction bases not matched to a gene: 10. The CDR3 region is CASSTQTGPSGYTF. As DNA, the CDR3 is TGTGCCAGCAGCACCCAGACAGGGCCGAGTGGCTACACCTTC.

In its sample, this clonotype was seen a few times. At one of its ends the junction is not consistent with the germline gene, which may arise from a read error. V gene TRBV20-1 combines with J gene TRBJ1-3, with 8 bases that match TRBD1. Germline lookup yields CDR1 DFQATT and CDR2 SNEGSKA (reference sequence). This CDR3 has 13 residues. The chain's CDR3 is CCARRRGLDTIYF. CDR3 in DNA: TGCTGTGCTAGGCGCAGGGGGCTAGACACCATATATTTT.

At least ten counts were recorded for this clonotype. The V call is TRBV7-9, the J call TRBJ1-2; D call uncertain. There are 15 residues in the CDR3. Trimming cost V 4 bases and J 5 bases, with 17 bases left between them. The V gene's germline CDR1 is SEHNR and CDR2 FQNEAQ (reference sequence). In DNA form, the CDR3 reads TGTGCCAGCAGCTCCCCACTTGGCGGAGAGTATGGCTACACCTTC. Encoded protein: CASSSPLGGEYGYTF.

This clonotype was counted between two and nine times. The chain combines TRBV4-3 with TRBJ1-1; D is uncertain. This CDR3 has 15 residues. Germline CDR1 LGHNA, CDR2 YSLEER. V lost 0 bases and J lost 4, with 12 bases in between. Written as DNA, the CDR3 is TGCGCCAGCAGCCAAGAGCCCACTAGGATCACTGAAGCTTTCTTT. It codes for CASSQEPTRITEAFF.

This clonotype has ten or more counts. The J gene is TRBJ2-7, the V gene TRBV5-1, with TRBD2 matching over 9 bases. Germline-derived CDR1 and CDR2 are SGHRS and YFSETQ. After removal of 0 bases from V and 2 bases from J, the junction contained 3 bases not matched to a gene. The CDR3 has 15 amino acids. Here the CDR3 reads CASSLEAGGAYEQYF. The CDR3 DNA sequence: TGCGCCAGCAGCTTGGAGGCGGGAGGGGCCTACGAGCAGTACTTC.

The gene calls are TRBV25-1 and TRBJ1-4; D gene ambiguous. Trimming left V 5 bases short and J 1 base short, with 8 bases between. This CDR3 region has 14 residues. Germline CDR1 is MGHDK and CDR2 is SYGVNS. The CDR3 bases are TGTGCCAGCAGTTCGGCGGTAACTAATGAAAAACTGTTTTTT. Encoded protein: CASSSAVTNEKLFF.

This clonotype has a handful of counts. The chain carries TRBV6-5 and TRBJ1-1; tentative D call: TRBD1 (6 bases). This CDR3 region has 15 residues. V gave up 4 bases and J gave up 2 bases, with 14 bases separating them. Germline V gene data show CDR1 as MNHEY and CDR2 as SVGAGI. The CDR3 protein is CASSLSDRSNTEAFF. As DNA, the CDR3 is TGTGCCAGCAGTTTGTCGGACAGAAGTAACACTGAAGCTTTCTTT.